These 28 T cell receptor beta chains were all obtained from the same sample, sequenced in a study of cytomegalovirus exposure and HLA in healthy donors. The PCR had 60 Vbeta and 13 Jbeta primers. Generated by immunoSEQ multiplex PCR, the TCRdb table keeps only in-frame clones and is missing some. This sample yields about 130,000 clones, of which about 77% are seen a single time; roughly 3.7% belongs to the top ten. Sequenced sample: PBMCs. The receptors originated from a male donor in good health and CMV-seronegative.

The chain employs TRBV28 and TRBJ1-5; a possible D gene is TRBD1 (5 bases). The CDR3 covers 16 residues. CDR1 and CDR2 (germline): MDHEN, SYDVKM. V dropped 4 bases and J dropped 7 bases, with 20 bases sitting between them. The CDR3 nucleotides read TGTGCCAGCAGTTCCTGGCAGGGATCGCGACAACAGCCCCAGCATTTT. As protein: CASSSWQGSRQQPQHF.

This chain connects TRBV7-6 to TRBJ2-3, with TRBD2 matching over 8 bases. Germline loops: CDR1 SGHVS, CDR2 FNYEAQ. J lost 0 bases, V lost 0 bases, and 8 bases had no gene match. There are 18 residues in the CDR3. DNA of the CDR3: TGTGCCAGCAGCTTAGCGCAGAGCGGGGGCTCTAGCACAGATACGCAGTATTTT. Residues: CASSLAQSGGSSTDTQYF.

The rearrangement joins TRBV10-3 to TRBJ1-1; tentatively, D is TRBD1 (5 bases). V was shortened by 3 bases and J by 12 bases, with 23 bases between the two germline ends. Per germline, CDR1 ENHRY and CDR2 SYGVKD. The CDR3 covers 15 residues. The CDR3 loop reads CAISDVGNRFDGTFF. The CDR3 DNA reads TGTGCCATCAGTGATGTCGGTAACAGGTTTGATGGAACTTTCTTT.

This chain links TRBV18 with TRBJ1-2; TRBD1 agrees at 8 bases. The V gene's germline CDR1 is KGHSH and CDR2 LQKENI. The CDR3 is 13 residues long. V lost 2 bases to trimming and J lost 8 bases; unmatched junction nucleotides: 4. CDR3 DNA: TGTGCCAGCTCACCAGGACAGGGAGAGGGCTACACCTTC. Translated: CASSPGQGEGYTF. The variable domain in full, with the rest retrieved from reference TRBV18 and TRBJ1-2, is NAGVMQNPRHLVRRRGQEARLRCSPMKGHSHVYWYRQLPEEGLKFMVYLQKENIIDESGMPKERFSAEFPKEGPSILRIQQVVRGDSAAYFCASSPGQGEGYTFGSGTRLTVV.

This chain connects TRBV9 to TRBJ1-2; 9 bases are shared with TRBD1. The germline V gene has CDR1 SGDLS and CDR2 YYNGEE. The CDR3 contains 15 residues. The V gene end was trimmed by 3 bases and the J gene end by 7 bases; junction bases not matched to a gene: 10. The CDR3 sequence is CASSAGTGWKSGYTF. The CDR3, as DNA: TGTGCCAGCAGCGCGGGGACAGGGTGGAAGTCTGGCTACACCTTC. The variable domain in full, with the rest retrieved from reference TRBV9 and TRBJ1-2, is DSGVTQTPKHLITATGQRVTLRCSPRSGDLSVYWYQQSLDQGLQFLIQYYNGEERAKGNILERFSAQQFPDLHSELNLSSLELGDSALYFCASSAGTGWKSGYTFGSGTRLTVV.

The chain joins TRBV9 to TRBJ2-5; no firm D call. Deletions cut 1 base from V and 1 base from J, with 11 bases between. CDR1 is SGDLS, CDR2 YYNGEE, per germline. CDR3 length equals 15 residues. CDR3 in amino acids: CASSVLGGIQETQYF. The CDR3 DNA reads TGTGCCAGCAGCGTATTAGGCGGAATCCAAGAGACCCAGTACTTC.

The genes are TRBV5-1 and TRBJ1-3; D call uncertain. Germline V gene sequence: CDR1 SGHRS, CDR2 YFSETQ. Trimming removed 3 bases at V and 4 bases at J, with 8 bases between. The CDR3 length is 13 residues. CDR3 protein: CASSWEDGNTIYF. The DNA of the CDR3 is TGCGCCAGCAGCTGGGAGGACGGAAACACCATATATTTT.

This chain uses TRBV6-1 with TRBJ2-2; D not certain. CDR1 is MNHNS and CDR2 is SASEGT in the germline V gene. Trimming cost V 6 bases and J 6 bases, with 14 bases left between them. The CDR3 totals 14 residues. The CDR3 reads CASSRLHLAGELFF. The CDR3 nucleotides read TGTGCCAGCAGCAGACTTCACTTGGCCGGGGAGCTGTTTTTT.

The chain couples TRBV27 to TRBJ2-7; 10 nucleotides agree with TRBD1. The V and J ends lost 6 bases and 4 bases, in that order; junction bases with no gene match: 9. This CDR3 contains 15 residues. Germline CDR1 is MNHEY and CDR2 is SMNVEV (reference sequence). The CDR3 DNA follows: TGTGCCAGCAGCCTCATGGGGACAGGGGCGTACGAGCAGTACTTC. Its translation: CASSLMGTGAYEQYF.

The gene calls are TRBV14 and TRBJ1-2; perhaps TRBD1 as D (6 bases). This CDR3 has 14 amino acids. V was cut by 0 bases and J by 7 bases, with 12 bases left in between. Germline CDR1 reads SGHDN; CDR2 reads FVKESK. This chain's CDR3 is CASSQDQGIFGYTF. The CDR3 DNA is TGTGCCAGCAGCCAAGATCAGGGGATCTTTGGCTACACCTTC. Full variable domain (missing parts from reference TRBV14 and TRBJ1-2): EAGVTQFPSHSVIEKGQTVTLRCDPISGHDNLYWYRRVMGKEIKFLLHFVKESKQDESGMPNNRFLAERTGGTYSTLKVQPAELEDSGVYFCASSQDQGIFGYTFGSGTRLTVV.

This clone was seen only a few times. The rearrangement joins TRBV5-8 to TRBJ1-2; D is possibly TRBD1 (5 bases). The germline V and J ends were trimmed by 1 base and 7 bases, with 14 bases remaining between them. The CDR3 contains 14 residues. Germline V lookup: CDR1 SGHTS, CDR2 YDEGEE. The CDR3 is CASSLWQGGVGYTF. CDR3 nucleotide sequence: TGTGCCAGCAGCTTGTGGCAGGGAGGTGTTGGCTACACCTTC.

The CDR3 DNA reads as TGTGCCAGTAGCCTCGGTAGCGGGGGGGCCACCGGGGAGCTGTTTTTT. It encodes CASSLGSGGATGELFF. V usage is TRBV19 and J usage is TRBJ2-2, with 11 bases fitting TRBD2. Germline V CDR1 and CDR2: LNHDA, SQIVND (reference sequence). The CDR3 has 16 amino acids. Unmatched junction bases numbered 7, after V lost 6 bases and J lost 4 bases.

The chain links TRBV5-6 to TRBJ1-2; 7 nucleotides match TRBD1. Germline CDR1 reads SGHDT; CDR2 reads YYEEEE. The V gene end was trimmed by 4 bases and the J gene end by 0 bases; junction bases not matched to a gene: 6. The CDR3 is made up of 15 amino acids. The CDR3 protein is CASSPWDSANYGYTF. The CDR3 DNA follows: TGTGCCAGCAGCCCCTGGGACAGTGCTAACTATGGCTACACCTTC. Drawing the rest from reference TRBV5-6 and TRBJ1-2, the complete variable domain is DAGVTQSPTHLIKTRGQQVTLRCSPKSGHDTVSWYQQALGQGPQFIFQYYEEEERQRGNFPDRFSGHQFPNYSSELNVNALLLGDSALYLCASSPWDSANYGYTFGSGTRLTVV.

This chain links TRBV7-8 with TRBJ2-1; 9 positions agree with TRBD1. The CDR3 spans 15 residues. Germline V lookup: CDR1 SGHVS, CDR2 FQNEAQ. J lost 7 bases, V lost 10 bases, and 14 bases had no gene match. The DNA of the CDR3 is TGTGCCACCAACTTTGGGACAGGGCGTACGAATGAGCAGTTCTTC. Translated: CATNFGTGRTNEQFF.

The chain links TRBV6-5 to TRBJ2-2; D possibly corresponds to TRBD2 (5 bases). CDR3 length equals 14 residues. Germline loops: CDR1 MNHEY, CDR2 SVGAGI. V lost 7 bases to trimming and J lost 0 bases, with 9 bases between them. CDR3 sequence reads: CASTDYTNTGELFF. For the CDR3, the DNA is TGTGCCAGCACCGACTATACGAACACCGGGGAGCTGTTTTTT.

The chain uses TRBV7-9 and TRBJ2-5; D gene uncertain. Germline loops: CDR1 SEHNR, CDR2 FQNEAQ (reference sequence). CDR3 size: 15 residues. V lost 2 bases to trimming and J lost 1 base, with 11 bases between them. The CDR3 region is CASSLLSRIQETQYF. The CDR3 coding sequence is TGTGCCAGCAGCTTACTTTCTAGGATCCAAGAGACCCAGTACTTC.

V is TRBV19 and J is TRBJ1-2, with D possibly matching TRBD1 (5 bases). V dropped 4 bases and J dropped 7 bases, with 22 bases sitting between them. Germline CDR1 reads LNHDA; CDR2 reads SQIVND (reference sequence). This CDR3 is 16 amino acids long. The CDR3 spells CASSKGRQLFRRGYTF. In nucleotides, the CDR3 is TGTGCCAGTAGTAAAGGGCGACAGCTTTTCCGTCGTGGCTACACCTTC.

The chain employs TRBV6-5 and TRBJ2-5, with D maybe TRBD2 (7 bases). The ends were cut back, 6 bases at V and 9 bases at J, with 20 bases in the middle. The germline CDR1 and CDR2 sequences are MNHEY and SVGAGI. The length of the CDR3 is 14 residues. The CDR3 bases are TGTGCCAGCAGCCCCACTAGGGGGAGCGGGGCCCAGTACTTC. It is translated as CASSPTRGSGAQYF.

The rearrangement uses TRBV5-1 and TRBJ2-5; maybe TRBD2 (6 bases). Germline loops: CDR1 SGHRS, CDR2 YFSETQ. V lost 3 bases, J lost 9 bases, and 15 bases lay in between. The CDR3 length is 13 residues. This CDR3 is CASSSGEVAAQYF. CDR3 bases: TGCGCCAGCAGCTCCGGGGAGGTGGCAGCCCAGTACTTC.

The chain links TRBV7-2 to TRBJ2-1, with D perhaps TRBD1 (5 bases). The CDR3 length is 13 residues. The V end was cut by 4 bases, the J end by 3 bases, with 7 bases between. Germline CDR1 is SGHTA and CDR2 is FQGNSA. CDR3 sequence: CASSSRVYNEQFF. Here the CDR3 DNA reads TGTGCCAGCAGCTCCAGGGTCTACAATGAGCAGTTCTTC.

V and J are TRBV9 and TRBJ2-1; the D gene is possibly TRBD1 (6 bases). The V and J ends lost 4 bases and 2 bases respectively, with 13 bases between them. This CDR3 is built from 15 residues. The germline CDR1 and CDR2 sequences are SGDLS and YYNGEE. CDR3 in amino acids: CASSQDSRPYNEQFF. The CDR3, as DNA: TGTGCCAGCAGCCAGGACAGCAGGCCCTACAATGAGCAGTTCTTC.

In this sample, this clone turned up once. The CDR3 nucleotides read TGTGCCAGCAGTTGGACAGAGGAGACCCAGTACTTC. It encodes CASSWTEETQYF. V and J are TRBV7-9 and TRBJ2-5; the D gene is possibly TRBD1 (6 bases). Germline V gene data show CDR1 as SEHNR and CDR2 as FQNEAQ (reference sequence). The CDR3 extends over 12 amino acids. Deletions cut 6 bases from V and 5 bases from J, with 10 bases between.

The chain is built from TRBV7-2 and TRBJ2-7, with D possibly matching TRBD1 (5 bases). V was pared by 3 bases and J by 2 bases, with 11 bases between. From germline, CDR1 is SGHTA and CDR2 FQGNSA. The CDR3 is 14 amino acids. CDR3 sequence: CASSFETVAYEQYF. In nucleotides, the CDR3 is TGTGCCAGCAGCTTCGAGACAGTGGCCTACGAGCAGTACTTC. The variable domain in full, completed from reference TRBV7-2 and TRBJ2-7, reads GAGVSQSPSNKVTEKGKDVELRCDPISGHTALYWYRQSLGQGLEFLIYFQGNSAPDKSGLPSDRFSAERTGGSVSTLTIQRTQQEDSAVYLCASSFETVAYEQYFGPGTRLTVT.

V is TRBV7-2 and J is TRBJ2-3; 9 nucleotides match TRBD2. Unmatched junction bases numbered 10, after V lost 0 bases and J lost 6 bases. The CDR3 runs to 17 residues. Germline CDR1 and CDR2: SGHTA and FQGNSA. The CDR3 loop reads CASSLATGGGALDTQYF. Written as DNA, the CDR3 is TGTGCCAGCAGCTTAGCTACAGGCGGGGGGGCTTTGGATACGCAGTATTTT. Combining the CDR3 with reference TRBV7-2 and TRBJ2-3 gives the whole variable domain GAGVSQSPSNKVTEKGKDVELRCDPISGHTALYWYRQSLGQGLEFLIYFQGNSAPDKSGLPSDRFSAERTGGSVSTLTIQRTQQEDSAVYLCASSLATGGGALDTQYFGPGTRLTVL.

The chain combines TRBV18 with TRBJ1-2; D ambiguous. Trimming took off 5 bases at V and 1 base at J, with 8 bases between the two ends. The CDR3 is made up of 13 amino acids. The germline V gene encodes CDR1 KGHSH and CDR2 LQKENI. The CDR3: CASSTGVNYGYTF. In DNA, the CDR3 is TGTGCCAGCTCAACCGGGGTTAACTATGGCTACACCTTC.

This sequence joins TRBV5-8 and TRBJ2-3, with 9 bases that match TRBD1. The V gene end was trimmed by 4 bases and the J gene end by 5 bases; junction bases not matched to a gene: 11. There are 16 residues in the CDR3. In germline, CDR1 is SGHTS, CDR2 YDEGEE. The CDR3 DNA reads as TGTGCCAGCAGCCCGGGACAGGGCCGGTTTAGAGATACGCAGTATTTT. Residues: CASSPGQGRFRDTQYF.

The chain employs TRBV15 and TRBJ2-1; D unresolved. The germline gives CDR1 LNHNV, CDR2 YYDKDF (reference sequence). The CDR3 has 15 residues. The V end lost 6 bases, the J end lost 2 bases, and 14 bases lay between the germline ends. Written as DNA, the CDR3 is TGTGCCACCAGTCGTCAGGATGGCGCCTACAATGAGCAGTTCTTC. This translates into CATSRQDGAYNEQFF.

The V call is TRBV2, the J call TRBJ2-7; 9 nucleotides align to TRBD2. V gave up 6 bases and J gave up 5 bases; unmatched junction bases: 8. Germline V gives CDR1 SNHLY, CDR2 FYNNEI. The CDR3 length is 14 residues. Here the CDR3 reads CASRPGTSYHEQYF. DNA for the CDR3: TGTGCCAGCAGACCCGGGACTAGCTACCACGAGCAGTACTTC.